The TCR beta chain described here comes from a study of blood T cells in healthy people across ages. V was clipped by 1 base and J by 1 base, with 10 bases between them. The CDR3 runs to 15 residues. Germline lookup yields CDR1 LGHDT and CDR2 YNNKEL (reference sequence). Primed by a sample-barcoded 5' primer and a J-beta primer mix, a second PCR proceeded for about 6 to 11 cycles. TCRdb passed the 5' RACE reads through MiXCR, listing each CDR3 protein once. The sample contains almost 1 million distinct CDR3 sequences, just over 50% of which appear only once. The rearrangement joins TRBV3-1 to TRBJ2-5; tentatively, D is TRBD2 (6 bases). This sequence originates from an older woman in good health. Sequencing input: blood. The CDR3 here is CASSQVRESQETQYF. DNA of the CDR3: TGTGCCAGCAGCCAAGTCCGGGAGTCCCAAGAGACCCAGTACTTC.